The 10 T cell receptor beta chains given below trace back to one sample, sequenced in a study of cytomegalovirus exposure and HLA in healthy donors. Primers included in the PCR were 60 Vbeta and 13 Jbeta primers. Repertoires were generated with immunoSEQ multiplex PCR, while TCRdb's copy carries only in-frame clones and drops some. The repertoire holds fewer than 90,000 clones, with roughly four fifths as singletons. Specimen: PBMCs. These receptor sequences come from a human donor in good health.

V is TRBV7-3 and J is TRBJ1-1; 7 bases are a match to TRBD1. Germline assignment: CDR1 SGHTA and CDR2 FQGTGA. This CDR3 has 15 amino acids. After removal of 0 bases from V and 1 base from J, the junction contained 2 bases not matched to a gene. This CDR3 reads CASSLTRTGNTEAFF. Here the CDR3 DNA reads TGTGCCAGCAGCTTAACCCGGACAGGGAACACTGAAGCTTTCTTT.

V and J are TRBV4-1 and TRBJ1-2; D may be TRBD1 (5 bases). Germline-derived CDR1 and CDR2 are MGHRA and YSYEKL. This CDR3 comprises 16 residues. With 0 bases removed from V and 8 bases from J, the gap between germline ends came to 19 bases. DNA of the CDR3: TGCGCCAGCAGCCAAGAGGATCAGACAGCCTGGTCCGGCTACACCTTC. Its protein product is CASSQEDQTAWSGYTF.

Remarks on this clone: The junction shows a germline mismatch at one end, possibly a read error. V usage is TRBV7-9 and J usage is TRBJ1-1, with D maybe TRBD1 (5 bases). Germline values: CDR1 SEHNR, CDR2 FQNEAQ (reference sequence). CDR3 length equals 15 residues. CDR3 sequence (DNA): TGTTCCAGCAGCTTCGGGCGGGGGAGCCGGTCTGAAGCTTTCTTT. This translates into CSSSFGRGSRSEAFF.

This chain joins TRBV9 and TRBJ1-1, with 8 bases lining up with TRBD1. The CDR3 length is 17 residues. Germline V gene lookup returns CDR1 SGDLS and CDR2 YYNGEE. Trimming removed 0 bases from V and 3 bases from J; junction bases left unmatched: 10. As DNA, the CDR3 is TGTGCCAGCAGCGTAGACAGGGGGTTTATGGTTGACACTGAAGCTTTCTTT. This sequence encodes CASSVDRGFMVDTEAFF.

This chain uses TRBV28 with TRBJ1-5; D is unresolved. Germline V gene sequence: CDR1 MDHEN, CDR2 SYDVKM. V lost 3 bases to trimming and J lost 6 bases, with 9 bases between them. This CDR3 contains 13 residues. DNA for the CDR3: TGTGCCAGCAGTTTTCAAGAGGGTCAGCCCCAGCATTTT. Translation gives CASSFQEGQPQHF.

This chain links TRBV18 with TRBJ2-3; a possible D gene is TRBD1 (5 bases). CDR1 and CDR2 (germline): KGHSH, LQKENI. This CDR3 comprises 16 residues. V lost 4 bases to trimming and J lost 2 bases, with 16 bases between them. The CDR3 coding sequence is TGTGCCAGCTCACTCAGGGAAAGTATAATCACAGATACGCAGTATTTT. Protein: CASSLRESIITDTQYF.

The chain links TRBV7-2 to TRBJ2-2, with D perhaps matching TRBD2 (7 bases). V lost 5 bases to trimming and J lost 5 bases, with 15 bases between them. Germline CDR1 reads SGHTA; CDR2 reads FQGNSA. There are 15 residues in the CDR3. For the CDR3, the DNA is TGTGCCAGCAGCGGGAGGACAGCGGGGACCGGGGAGCTGTTTTTT. Its protein product is CASSGRTAGTGELFF. The variable domain in full, with the rest retrieved from reference TRBV7-2 and TRBJ2-2, is GAGVSQSPSNKVTEKGKDVELRCDPISGHTALYWYRQSLGQGLEFLIYFQGNSAPDKSGLPSDRFSAERTGGSVSTLTIQRTQQEDSAVYLCASSGRTAGTGELFFGEGSRLTVL.

This chain uses TRBV11-2 with TRBJ1-4, with TRBD1 as a possible D gene (6 bases). The CDR3 has 18 residues. V was clipped by 3 bases and J by 0 bases, with 17 bases between them. From germline, CDR1 is SGHAT and CDR2 FQNNGV. CDR3 amino acids: CASSLARQGSATNEKLFF. The CDR3 nucleotides read TGTGCCAGCAGCTTGGCCCGGCAGGGGTCTGCAACTAATGAAAAACTGTTTTTT.

V gene TRBV30 combines with J gene TRBJ2-2; D possibly corresponds to TRBD2 (7 bases). The CDR3 totals 16 residues. CDR1 is GTSNPN, CDR2 SVGIG, per germline (reference sequence). CDR3 coding DNA: TGTGCTTCTCATCCTGGGGGGGCCCCGAACACCGGGGAGCTGTTTTTT. Its protein product is CASHPGGAPNTGELFF.

In this sample, this clone turned up once. This chain connects TRBV27 to TRBJ2-7, with 10 positions matching TRBD1. With 3 bases clipped from V and 6 bases from J, the junction kept 5 bases outside the gene matches. Germline CDR1 reads MNHEY; CDR2 reads SMNVEV (reference sequence). This CDR3 is 14 amino acids long. The CDR3 bases are TGTGCCAGCAGTTTTTGGGACAGGGGCGGCGAGCAGTACTTC. Translated: CASSFWDRGGEQYF.